The 9 T cell receptor beta chains presented below share a single source sample, sequenced in a study of identical twins. MiXCR was run by TCRdb on the 5' RACE reads, yielding one entry per CDR3 protein. The sample records 400,000 to 600,000 distinct CDR3 sequences, around 24% being singletons. This sample was shared with a second study, whose subject was yellow fever vaccine responses in identical twins.

Sequencing was done on a sample of CD4+ T cells sorted from blood. The source of these receptors is a woman aged 18-30 years in good health.

The chain couples TRBV7-9 to TRBJ2-7, with TRBD2 as a possible D gene (5 bases). The CDR3 sequence is 15 residues long. Germline V lookup: CDR1 SEHNR, CDR2 FQNEAQ (reference sequence). V was shortened by 1 base and J by 1 base, with 11 bases between the two germline ends. The CDR3 sequence is CASSLGASPSYEQYF. The CDR3 DNA follows: TGTGCCAGCAGCTTAGGGGCTAGCCCATCCTACGAGCAGTACTTC. The variable domain in full, with the rest retrieved from reference TRBV7-9 and TRBJ2-7, is DTGVSQNPRHKITKRGQNVTFRCDPISEHNRLYWYRQTLGQGPEFLTYFQNEAQLEKSRLLSDRFSAERPKGSFSTLEIQRTEQGDSAMYLCASSLGASPSYEQYFGPGTRLTVT.

This chain connects TRBV12-3 or TRBV12-4 to TRBJ2-2; 12 bases agree with TRBD2. J gave up 4 bases and V 3 bases, and 6 bases lay outside the gene matches. The CDR3 runs 17 residues. In nucleotides, the CDR3 is TGTGCCAGCAGTTTCGACCGACTAGCGGGAGCCACCGGGGAGCTGTTTTTT. It is translated as CASSFDRLAGATGELFF.

This clonotype has only a few counts. V and J are TRBV27 and TRBJ2-1, with TRBD2 matching over 8 bases. Looked up from germline, CDR1 is MNHEY and CDR2 is SMNVEV (reference sequence). The V segment lost 5 bases and the J segment 10 bases; nucleotides outside the gene matches: 7. This CDR3 has 13 amino acids. The CDR3 region is CASSENRLAEQFF. The DNA of the CDR3 is TGTGCCAGCAGTGAAAATCGACTAGCGGAGCAGTTCTTC.

This chain links TRBV5-1 with TRBJ2-1, with 9 bases matching TRBD2. The CDR3 loop spans 17 amino acids. Germline trimming cut 7 bases from V and 7 bases from J; bases unmatched to any gene: 18. Germline CDR1 SGHRS, CDR2 YFSETQ. The CDR3: CASRAWGSSGDGNEQFF. For the CDR3, the DNA is TGCGCCAGCCGAGCTTGGGGGTCTAGCGGGGATGGGAATGAGCAGTTCTTC.

This clonotype was seen repeatedly, ten times or more. The rearrangement joins TRBV7-3 to TRBJ2-5; TRBD1 matches at 9 bases. This CDR3 is built from 15 residues. The V gene's germline CDR1 is SGHTA and CDR2 FQGTGA. The V segment lost 2 bases and the J segment 3 bases; nucleotides outside the gene matches: 4. The DNA of the CDR3 is TGTGCCAGCAGCTTATGGGGGACAGGGAAAGAGACCCAGTACTTC. It is translated as CASSLWGTGKETQYF.

This clonotype was observed a single time. V and J are TRBV11-2 and TRBJ2-3; D is perhaps TRBD2 (6 bases). CDR1 and CDR2 (germline): SGHAT, FQNNGV. This CDR3 is built from 16 residues. V dropped 5 bases and J dropped 3 bases, with 18 bases sitting between them. The CDR3 DNA sequence: TGTGCCAGCAGCCCGGGGGTGGGTGTTAGGACAGATACGCAGTATTTT. Translating gives CASSPGVGVRTDTQYF. The variable domain in full, with the rest retrieved from reference TRBV11-2 and TRBJ2-3, is EAGVAQSPRYKIIEKRQSVAFWCNPISGHATLYWYQQILGQGPKLLIQFQNNGVVDDSQLPKDRFSAERLKGVDSTLKIQPAKLEDSAVYLCASSPGVGVRTDTQYFGPGTRLTVL.

This clonotype was observed a handful of times. The chain employs TRBV5-1 and TRBJ1-6, with D possibly matching TRBD1 (5 bases). The germline V and J ends were trimmed by 4 bases and 3 bases, with 11 bases remaining between them. Germline V gene sequence: CDR1 SGHRS, CDR2 YFSETQ. CDR3 length equals 15 residues. The CDR3 nucleotides are TGCGCCAGCAGCCAGGGACCGATCTATAATTCACCCCTCCACTTT. Protein: CASSQGPIYNSPLHF.

This rearrangement joins TRBV4-1 to TRBJ1-4; D is ambiguous. V dropped 4 bases and J dropped 5 bases, with 17 bases sitting between them. Germline V lookup: CDR1 MGHRA, CDR2 YSYEKL. The CDR3 totals 16 residues. The CDR3 DNA sequence: TGCGCCAGCAGCCGGGGATACTTCTCCCAGAATGAAAAACTGTTTTTT. Translating it yields CASSRGYFSQNEKLFF.

This chain uses TRBV3-1 with TRBJ1-1; the match to TRBD1 covers 7 bases. Trimming cost V 4 bases and J 1 base; bases outside gene matches: 9. The CDR3 is 16 residues long. The germline gives CDR1 LGHDT, CDR2 YNNKEL (reference sequence). The CDR3 nucleotides are TGTGCCAGCAGCCGTGGGACAGACCTGACGAACACTGAAGCTTTCTTT. It is translated as CASSRGTDLTNTEAFF.